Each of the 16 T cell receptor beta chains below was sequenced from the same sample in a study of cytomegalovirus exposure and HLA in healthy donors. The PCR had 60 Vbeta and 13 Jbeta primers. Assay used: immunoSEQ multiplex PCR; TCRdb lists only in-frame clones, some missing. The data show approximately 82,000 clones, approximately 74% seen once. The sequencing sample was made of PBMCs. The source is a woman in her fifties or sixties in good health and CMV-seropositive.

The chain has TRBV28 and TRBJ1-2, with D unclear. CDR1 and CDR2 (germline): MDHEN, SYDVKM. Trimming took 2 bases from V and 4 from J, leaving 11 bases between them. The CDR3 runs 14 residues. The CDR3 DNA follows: TGTGCCAGCAGTTTAAGGCCGGGAAGCTATGGCTACACCTTC. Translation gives CASSLRPGSYGYTF.

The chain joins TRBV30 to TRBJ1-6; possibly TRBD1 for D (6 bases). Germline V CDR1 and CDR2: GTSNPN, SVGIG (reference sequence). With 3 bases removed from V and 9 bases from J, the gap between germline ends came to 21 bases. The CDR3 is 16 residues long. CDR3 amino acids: CAWRDPGHPRGSPLHF. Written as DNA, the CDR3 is TGTGCCTGGAGGGATCCGGGACACCCCCGCGGTTCACCCCTCCACTTT.

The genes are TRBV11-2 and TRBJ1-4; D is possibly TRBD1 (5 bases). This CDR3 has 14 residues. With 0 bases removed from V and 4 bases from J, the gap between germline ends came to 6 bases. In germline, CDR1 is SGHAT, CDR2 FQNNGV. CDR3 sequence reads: CASSLDRVNEKLFF. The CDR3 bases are TGTGCCAGCAGCTTAGACAGGGTTAATGAAAAACTGTTTTTT.

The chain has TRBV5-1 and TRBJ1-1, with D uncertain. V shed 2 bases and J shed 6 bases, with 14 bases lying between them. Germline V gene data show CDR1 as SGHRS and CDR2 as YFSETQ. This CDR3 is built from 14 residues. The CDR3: CASSFRGLDSEAFF. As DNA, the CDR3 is TGCGCCAGCAGCTTCCGAGGGTTAGACTCTGAAGCTTTCTTT.

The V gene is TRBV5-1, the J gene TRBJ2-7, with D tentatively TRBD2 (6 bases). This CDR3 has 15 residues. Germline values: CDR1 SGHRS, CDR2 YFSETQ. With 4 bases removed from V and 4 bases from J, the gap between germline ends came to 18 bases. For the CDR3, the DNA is TGCGCCAGCAGCCCTGACGCGGGGAGAGTATACGAGCAGTACTTC. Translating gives CASSPDAGRVYEQYF.

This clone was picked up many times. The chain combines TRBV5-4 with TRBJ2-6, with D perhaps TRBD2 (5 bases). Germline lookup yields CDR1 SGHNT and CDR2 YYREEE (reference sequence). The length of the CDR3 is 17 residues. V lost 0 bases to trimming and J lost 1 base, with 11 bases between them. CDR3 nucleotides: TGTGCCAGCAGCTTGGACGCGGGTAAATCTGGGGCCAACGTCCTGACTTTC. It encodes CASSLDAGKSGANVLTF.

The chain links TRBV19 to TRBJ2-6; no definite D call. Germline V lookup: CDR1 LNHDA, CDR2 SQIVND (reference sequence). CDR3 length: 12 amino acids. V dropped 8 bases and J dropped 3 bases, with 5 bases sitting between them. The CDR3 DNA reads TGTGCCAGTCACAATGGGGCCAACGTCCTGACTTTC. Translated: CASHNGANVLTF.

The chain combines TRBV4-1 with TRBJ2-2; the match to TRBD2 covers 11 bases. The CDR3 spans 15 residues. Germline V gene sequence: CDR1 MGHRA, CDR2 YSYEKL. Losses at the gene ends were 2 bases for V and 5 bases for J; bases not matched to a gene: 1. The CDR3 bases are TGCGCCAGCAGCCAAAGACTAGCGGGAACCGGGGAGCTGTTTTTT. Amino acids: CASSQRLAGTGELFF.

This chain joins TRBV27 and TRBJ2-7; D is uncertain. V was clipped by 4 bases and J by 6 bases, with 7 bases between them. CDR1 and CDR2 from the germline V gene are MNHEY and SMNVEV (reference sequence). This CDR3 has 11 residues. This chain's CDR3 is CASSWRSEQYF. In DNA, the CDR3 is TGTGCCAGCAGTTGGAGATCCGAGCAGTACTTC.

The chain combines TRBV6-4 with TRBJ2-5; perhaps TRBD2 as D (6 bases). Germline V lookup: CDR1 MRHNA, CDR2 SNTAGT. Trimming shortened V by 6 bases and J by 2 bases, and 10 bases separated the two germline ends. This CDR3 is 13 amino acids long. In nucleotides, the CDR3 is TGTGCCAGCAGCGCCGGGAGTCAAGAGACCCAGTACTTC. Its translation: CASSAGSQETQYF.

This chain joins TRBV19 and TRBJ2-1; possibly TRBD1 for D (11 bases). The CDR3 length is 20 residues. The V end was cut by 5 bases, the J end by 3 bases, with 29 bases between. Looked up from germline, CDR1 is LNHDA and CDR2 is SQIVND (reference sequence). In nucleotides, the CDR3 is TGTGCCAGTAGTTCCCAGGACAGGGGGCTACTAGCGGGGTTCTACAATGAGCAGTTCTTC. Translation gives CASSSQDRGLLAGFYNEQFF.

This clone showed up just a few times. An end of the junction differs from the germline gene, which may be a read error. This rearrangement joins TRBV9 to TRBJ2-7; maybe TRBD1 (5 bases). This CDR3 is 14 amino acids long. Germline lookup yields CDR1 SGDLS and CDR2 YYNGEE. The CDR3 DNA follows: TGTGCCAGCAGCGCCCGACAGAGATCCTCCGAGCAGTACTTC. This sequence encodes CASSARQRSSEQYF.

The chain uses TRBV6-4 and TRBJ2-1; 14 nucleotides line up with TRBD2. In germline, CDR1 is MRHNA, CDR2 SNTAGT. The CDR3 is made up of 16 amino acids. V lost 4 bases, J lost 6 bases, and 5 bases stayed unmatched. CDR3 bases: TGTGCCAGCAGTGTTGTGGGGACTAGCGGGAGCAATGAGCAGTTCTTC. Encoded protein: CASSVVGTSGSNEQFF.

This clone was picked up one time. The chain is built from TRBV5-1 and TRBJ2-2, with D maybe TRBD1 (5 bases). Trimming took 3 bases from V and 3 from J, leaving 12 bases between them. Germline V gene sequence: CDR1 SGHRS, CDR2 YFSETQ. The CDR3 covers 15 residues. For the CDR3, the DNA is TGCGCCAGCAGCTCCGACAGCCCGGACACCGGGGAGCTGTTTTTT. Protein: CASSSDSPDTGELFF.

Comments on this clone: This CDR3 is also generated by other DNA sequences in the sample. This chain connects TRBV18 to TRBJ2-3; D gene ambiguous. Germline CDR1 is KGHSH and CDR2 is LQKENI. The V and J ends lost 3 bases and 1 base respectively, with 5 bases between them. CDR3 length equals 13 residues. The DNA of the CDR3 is TGTGCCAGCTCACCTCGGGGCACAGATACGCAGTATTTT. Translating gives CASSPRGTDTQYF.

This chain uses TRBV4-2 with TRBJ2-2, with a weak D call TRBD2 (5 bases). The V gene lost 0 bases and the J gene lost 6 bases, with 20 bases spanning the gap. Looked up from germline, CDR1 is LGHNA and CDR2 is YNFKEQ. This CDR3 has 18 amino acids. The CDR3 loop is CASSQDSVLLAGPGELFF. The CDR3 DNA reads TGTGCCAGCAGCCAAGATTCGGTTTTGCTAGCTGGCCCCGGGGAGCTGTTTTTT.